This TCR beta chain was found in a study of identical twins. Template switching added a universal primer site, and cDNA bore unique molecular identifiers. TCRdb reanalysed the 5' RACE reads using MiXCR and keeps one entry per CDR3 protein. This table holds about 920,000 distinct CDR3 sequences, approximately 13% found once. The trim removed 3 bases at V and 2 bases at J, leaving 5 bases unmatched. This CDR3 spans 15 amino acids. As concerns this clonotype: Its antigen is unidentified.

Study results and limitations: Insertion counts were lower in abundant cord blood beta clonotypes, a trend that memory repertoires did not show. Some out-of-frame alpha sequences were shared by twins, and these showed excess low generation probability.

The donors were all healthy and Caucasian. This sample was also put to use in a study of yellow fever vaccine responses in identical twins.

The sequence derives from a woman aged 18 to 35 in good health. What was sequenced was PBMCs. The V call is TRBV12-3 or TRBV12-4, the J call TRBJ2-3; TRBD2 agrees at 7 bases. The CDR3 reads CASSFLADPTDTQYF. CDR3 bases: TGTGCCAGCAGTTTCCTAGCGGACCCCACAGATACGCAGTATTTT.